A selection of T cell receptor beta chains follows, all from one sample in a study of blood T cell repertoires in COVID-19. The protocol was immunoSEQ multiplex PCR, while the TCRdb copy is restricted to in-frame clones and leaves out a portion. The profile shows 150,000 to 200,000 clones, just over 90% of them singletons. Sequenced input: peripheral blood. The origin of the receptors is a woman aged 60-70 years with COVID-19, enrolled during active disease. Each CDR3 is given with its conserved first and last residue. Fields, in order: D gene, J gene, V gene, clone size, CDR3 DNA, CDR3 protein. The D gene is left open where the match is weak. The size of a clone is reported for some rows only, either as once, few or many, or as a class for expanded clones.

>NA|TRBJ1-2|TRBV19|NA
TGTGCCAGTAGTGTCCAGGGAAAGGATTATGGCTACACCTTC
CASSVQGKDYGYTF
>NA|TRBJ1-6|TRBV7-2|NA
TGTGCCAGCAGCATCCAGCCGACGGCTGGAGGTTCACCCCTCCACTTT
CASSIQPTAGGSPLHF
>NA|TRBJ1-2|TRBV6-2/TRBV6-3|NA
TGTGCCAGCAGTCCCTCGGGCAGGGAGGATGGCTACACCTTC
CASSPSGREDGYTF
>TRBD2|TRBJ2-4|TRBV7-2|NA
TGTGCCAGCAGCTGGACCCGGGAGGGCATTCAGTACTTC
CASSWTREGIQYF
>TRBD1|TRBJ2-3|TRBV15|NA
TGTGCCACCAGCAGAGATGTGGACAGGCTAGCAGATACGCAGTATTTT
CATSRDVDRLADTQYF
>TRBD1|TRBJ1-3|TRBV7-8|once
TGTGCCAGCAGCCTACGGGACAGGGGAAGCTACACCATATATTTT
CASSLRDRGSYTIYF
>TRBD1|TRBJ1-2|TRBV7-3|NA
TGTGCCAGCAGCAAAACGGGGACAGATTATGGCTACACCTTC
CASSKTGTDYGYTF
>TRBD1|TRBJ1-5|TRBV6-2/TRBV6-3|NA
TGTGCCAGCAGTTCCGGACAGGGTGTAAGCAATCAGCCCCAGCATTTT
CASSSGQGVSNQPQHF
>NA|TRBJ1-1|TRBV5-1|NA
TGCGCCAGCAGCGCAACGGGACAAATGAACACTGAAGCTTTCTTT
CASSATGQMNTEAFF
>TRBD1|TRBJ1-3|TRBV5-6|few
TGTGCCAGCAGCCGAGACAGGGGGGTAGGAAACACCATATATTTT
CASSRDRGVGNTIYF
>TRBD1|TRBJ2-3|TRBV19|once
TGTGCCAGCCGGGACAGGGCCACAGATACGCAGTATTTT
CASRDRATDTQYF
>NA|TRBJ1-5|TRBV18|NA
TGTGCCAGCTCACAGTCCGGGGGGAGGGGATTACCCCAGCATTTT
CASSQSGGRGLPQHF